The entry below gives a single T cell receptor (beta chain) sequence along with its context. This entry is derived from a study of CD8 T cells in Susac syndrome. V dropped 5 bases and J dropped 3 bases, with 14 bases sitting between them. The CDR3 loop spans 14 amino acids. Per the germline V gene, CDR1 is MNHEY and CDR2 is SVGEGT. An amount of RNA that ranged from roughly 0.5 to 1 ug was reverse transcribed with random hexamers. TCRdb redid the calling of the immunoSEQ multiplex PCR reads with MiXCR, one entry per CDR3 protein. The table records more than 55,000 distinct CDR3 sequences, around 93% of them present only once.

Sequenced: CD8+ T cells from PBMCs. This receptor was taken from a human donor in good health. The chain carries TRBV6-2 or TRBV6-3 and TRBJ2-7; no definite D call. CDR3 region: CASSAPSRSYEQYV. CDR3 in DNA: TGTGCCAGCAGTGCCCCGAGCAGGAGCTACGAGCAGTACGTC.